The T cell receptor (beta chain) described here comes from a study of molecular identifiers for immune sequencing clone quantification. MiXCR, run by TCRdb on the PCR reads, gives a single entry per CDR3 protein. The data show about 640,000 distinct CDR3 sequences, about 20% seen once. The CDR3 spans 16 residues. The junction had 15 bases not matched to a gene; V was cut back by 6 bases and J by 7 bases. Germline V CDR1 and CDR2: MDHEN, SYDVKM. The V and J genes are TRBV28 and TRBJ2-1; TRBD1 aligns across 7 bases. The specimen was naive CD8+ T cells from blood, with Jurkat cell RNA spiked in. Subset given: FACS-sorted CD8+CD4-CCR7+CD45RA+ naive T cells. The clonotype was recovered from a human donor in good health. Some libraries in this study had Jurkat cell RNA spiked in. CDR3 nucleotide sequence: TGTGCCAGCAGACCAAAGGGGGCCCTTGGCCCTAATGAGCAGTTCTTC. It translates to CASRPKGALGPNEQFF. The entire variable domain, with the rest obtained from reference TRBV28 and TRBJ2-1, is as follows: DVKVTQSSRYLVKRTGEKVFLECVQDMDHENMFWYRQDPGLGLRLIYFSYDVKMKEKGDIPEGYSVSREKKERFSLILESASTNQTSMYLCASRPKGALGPNEQFFGPGTRLTVL.